Shown below are 2 T cell receptor beta chains from a single sample sequenced in a study of spatial heterogeneity in lung cancer. TCRdb passed the 5' RACE reads through MiXCR, listing each CDR3 protein once. The table includes under 1,500 distinct CDR3 sequences, approximately 6.2% detected once. Time point reported: sample taken at primary tumor resection. Here the sequenced sample was normal lung tissue next to the tumor, taken at surgery. The source of these receptors is a male donor with early-stage non-small cell lung cancer.

The genes are TRBV9 and TRBJ1-1, with D tentatively TRBD1 (6 bases). Germline V gene sequence: CDR1 SGDLS, CDR2 YYNGEE. V lost 2 bases to trimming and J lost 6 bases, with 14 bases between them. CDR3 length equals 14 residues. In nucleotides, the CDR3 is TGTGCCAGCAGCGTCACTGGGAGGGGGGCTGAAGCTTTCTTT. Translated: CASSVTGRGAEAFF. Supplemented by reference TRBV9 and TRBJ1-1, the full variable domain reads DSGVTQTPKHLITATGQRVTLRCSPRSGDLSVYWYQQSLDQGLQFLIQYYNGEERAKGNILERFSAQQFPDLHSELNLSSLELGDSALYFCASSVTGRGAEAFFGQGTRLTVV.

By share, this clonotype ranks as medium-sized. This sequence joins TRBV9 and TRBJ1-4; maybe TRBD1 (5 bases). The CDR3 runs 14 residues. CDR1 and CDR2 (germline): SGDLS, YYNGEE. The V end was cut by 0 bases, the J end by 4 bases, with 7 bases between. CDR3 in amino acids: CASSVAGDNEKLFF. In nucleotides, the CDR3 is TGTGCCAGCAGCGTAGCGGGGGATAATGAAAAACTGTTTTTT. The full variable domain, in which reference TRBV9 and TRBJ1-4 provide the parts outside the CDR3, is DSGVTQTPKHLITATGQRVTLRCSPRSGDLSVYWYQQSLDQGLQFLIQYYNGEERAKGNILERFSAQQFPDLHSELNLSSLELGDSALYFCASSVAGDNEKLFFGSGTQLSVL.